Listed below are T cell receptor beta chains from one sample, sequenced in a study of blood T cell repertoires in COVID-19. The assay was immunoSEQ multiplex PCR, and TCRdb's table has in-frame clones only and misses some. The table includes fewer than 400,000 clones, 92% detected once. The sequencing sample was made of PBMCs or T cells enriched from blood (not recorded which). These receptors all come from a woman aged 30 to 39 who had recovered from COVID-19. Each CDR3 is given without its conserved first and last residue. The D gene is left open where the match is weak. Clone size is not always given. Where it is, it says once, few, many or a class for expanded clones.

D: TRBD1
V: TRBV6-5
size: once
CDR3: ASILKQGANSPLH

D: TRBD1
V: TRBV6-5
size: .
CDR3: ASRYEGASQPQH

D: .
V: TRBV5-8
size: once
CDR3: ASSRQSWQF

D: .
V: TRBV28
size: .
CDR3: ASSGGVGQY

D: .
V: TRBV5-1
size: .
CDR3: ASSPQEGDTQY

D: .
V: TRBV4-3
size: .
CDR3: ASSQGAGSYNEQF

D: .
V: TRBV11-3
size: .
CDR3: ASSLGFGSSGNTIY

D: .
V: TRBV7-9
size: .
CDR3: ASIIQGVNTEAF

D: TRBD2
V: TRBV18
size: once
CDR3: ASSPQRGPGETQY

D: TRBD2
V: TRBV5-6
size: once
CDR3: ASSLGGGSSYNEQF

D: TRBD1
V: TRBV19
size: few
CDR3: ASSTVGQATYEQY

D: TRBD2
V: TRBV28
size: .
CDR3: ASSLGLAGEETQY

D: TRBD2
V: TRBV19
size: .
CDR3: ASRTSGRETQY

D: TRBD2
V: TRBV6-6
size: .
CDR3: ASSFGGREEQY

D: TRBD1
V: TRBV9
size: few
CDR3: ASSSRGTGNSPLH

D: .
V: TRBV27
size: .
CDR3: ASSFRHRAGNTIY

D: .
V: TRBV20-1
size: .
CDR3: SAPGQLEAF

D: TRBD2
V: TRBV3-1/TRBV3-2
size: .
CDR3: ASSHSGLAASTDTQY

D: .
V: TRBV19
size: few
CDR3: ASSTPTGYKNIQY

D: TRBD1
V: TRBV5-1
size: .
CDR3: ASSPGDRSYEQY

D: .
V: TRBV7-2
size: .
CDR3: ASSRSGKETQY

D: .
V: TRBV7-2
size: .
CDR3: ASSFSSYNSPLH

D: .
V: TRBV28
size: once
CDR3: ASNLRGLFAEQY

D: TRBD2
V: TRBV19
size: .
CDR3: ASSVRGLASVIGSENTQY

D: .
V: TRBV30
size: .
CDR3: AWGLAKGYT

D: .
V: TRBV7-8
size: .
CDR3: ASSLMRGELF

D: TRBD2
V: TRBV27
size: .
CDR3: ASGPRLAGVETQY

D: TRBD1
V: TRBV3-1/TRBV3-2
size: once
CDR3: ASRGQGPYEQY

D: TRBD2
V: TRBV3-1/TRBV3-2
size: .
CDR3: ASSETRTSGNYEQY

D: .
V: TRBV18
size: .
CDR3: ASSPDRADTQY

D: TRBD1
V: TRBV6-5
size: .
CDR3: ASSRGDRSNEKLF

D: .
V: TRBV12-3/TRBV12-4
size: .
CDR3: ASSTQSKPQH

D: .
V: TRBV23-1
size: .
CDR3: ASSSPGTHAKSYEQY

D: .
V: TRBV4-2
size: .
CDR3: ASSRVTDSKANQAF

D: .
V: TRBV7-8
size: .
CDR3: ASSPNLRVTGELF

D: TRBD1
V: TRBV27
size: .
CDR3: ASSSRDRVEAF

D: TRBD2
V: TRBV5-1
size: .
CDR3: ASSLGGLAGGYEQY

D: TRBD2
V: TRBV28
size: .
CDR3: ASSTSGLAKNIQY

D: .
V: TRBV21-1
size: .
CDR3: ASSGPTSPNADTQY

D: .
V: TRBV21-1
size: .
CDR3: ASTPRGAPSGGINEKLF

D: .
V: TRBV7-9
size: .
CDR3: ASSRLLGGDEQY

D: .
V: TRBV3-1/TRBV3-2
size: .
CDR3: ASSEPGHEQY

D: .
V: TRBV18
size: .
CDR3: ASSPGGRGHEKLF

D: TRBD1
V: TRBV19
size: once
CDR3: ASSRGTGQGLKNQPQH

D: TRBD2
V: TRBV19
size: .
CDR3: ASKPSGGADTQY

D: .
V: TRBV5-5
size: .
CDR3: ASSFARTDYNEQF

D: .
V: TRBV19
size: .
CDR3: ASKEGLGSNQPQH

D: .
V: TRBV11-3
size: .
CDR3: ASSSTRWAGLLGEQY

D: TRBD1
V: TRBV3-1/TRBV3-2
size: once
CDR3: ASSWGQSNPLAKNIQY

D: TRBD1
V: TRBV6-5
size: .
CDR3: ASSLPGQANEQY

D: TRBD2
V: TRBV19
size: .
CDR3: ASSIAGLGVTGELF